The clone carrying this TCR beta chain was seen a handful of times. Its target is unknown. The record originates from a study of glioma-infiltrating T cells. Study details: About one million peripheral T cells were targeted at roughly 4- to 11-fold coverage. Study conclusions and caveats: Shared blood CDR3 signature motifs marked patients with low tissue-blood divergence.

TCR alpha and beta CDR3 regions were amplified from RNA using iRepertoire nested multiplex PCR. Tissue mRNA or PBMC total RNA, roughly 90-400 ng, went into one-step reverse transcription and amplification. TCRdb independently ran MiXCR on the multiplex PCR reads; one entry per CDR3 protein. The data hold a few hundred thousand distinct CDR3 sequences, with about two fifths observed a single time. V dropped 6 bases and J dropped 5 bases, with 14 bases sitting between them. The CDR3 runs 13 residues. Per the germline V gene, CDR1 is DFQATT and CDR2 is SNEGSKA (reference sequence). The TCR comes from a human donor with low-grade glioma or glioblastoma, undergoing nonglioma brain surgery, or in good health (not recorded which). The source material was glioma tissue, nonneoplastic brain tissue, or PBMCs (not recorded which). The chain is built from TRBV20-1 and TRBJ1-5; the D gene is possibly TRBD1 (6 bases). CDR3 sequence (DNA): TGCAGTGCGCCGGGGGGCAGCTATCAGCCCCAGCATTTT. Its translation: CSAPGGSYQPQHF.